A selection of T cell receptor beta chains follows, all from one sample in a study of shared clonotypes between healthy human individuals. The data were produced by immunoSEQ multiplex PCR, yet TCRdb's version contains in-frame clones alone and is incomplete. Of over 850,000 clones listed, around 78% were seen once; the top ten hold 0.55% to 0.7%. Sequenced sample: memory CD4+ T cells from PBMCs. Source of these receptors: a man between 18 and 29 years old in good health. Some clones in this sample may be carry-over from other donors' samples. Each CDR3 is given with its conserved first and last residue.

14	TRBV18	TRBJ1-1	CASSRGQTNTEAFF
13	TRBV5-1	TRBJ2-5	CASSLFSQETQYF
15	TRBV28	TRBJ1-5	CASSPGQVGNQPQHF
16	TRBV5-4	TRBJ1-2	CASSLARQGAIYGYTF
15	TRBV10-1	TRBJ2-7	CASSDGASGSYEQYF
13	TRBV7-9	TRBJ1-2	CASSTRTGSGYTF
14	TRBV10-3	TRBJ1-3	CASKVGDSLNTIYF
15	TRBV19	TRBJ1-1	CASSDRGRLNTEAFF
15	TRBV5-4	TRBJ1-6	CASSLAWGSNSPLHF
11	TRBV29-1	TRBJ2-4	CSVEGRNIQYF
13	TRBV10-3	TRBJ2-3	CAIRTQAQNTQYF
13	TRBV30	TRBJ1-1	CACGRGEGTEAFF
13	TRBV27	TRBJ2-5	CASSASRGETQYF
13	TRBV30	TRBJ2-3	CAWRDASTDTQYF
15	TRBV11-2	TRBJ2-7	CASSQGTGSPYEQYF
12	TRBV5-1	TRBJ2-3	CASSFGADTQYF
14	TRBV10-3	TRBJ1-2	CAISELSGGYGYTF
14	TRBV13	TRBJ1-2	CASSSGISGYGYTF
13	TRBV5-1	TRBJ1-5	CASSFTPNQPQHF
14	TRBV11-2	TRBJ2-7	CASSSVRGTYEQYF